This TCR beta chain stems from a study of blood T cell repertoires in COVID-19. Overall study context: PBMCs, B-cell-depleted T cells, or T cells were the source of the cDNA or gDNA that made up the material.

The CDR3 loop spans 15 amino acids. The germline gives CDR1 LNHDA, CDR2 SQIVND (reference sequence). The V gene lost 0 bases and the J gene lost 4 bases, with 10 bases spanning the gap. TCRdb's table, derived via immunoSEQ multiplex PCR, lists solely in-frame clones and lacks some. This sample has a few hundred thousand clones, with about 88% found just once. The sample taken for sequencing was peripheral blood. The V gene is TRBV19, the J gene TRBJ1-3; no reliable D call. This clonotype was sampled from a woman aged 40-49 years who had recovered from COVID-19. The CDR3 loop reads CASSIDNRRGNTIYF. For the CDR3, the DNA is TGTGCCAGTAGTATAGATAACAGACGGGGAAACACCATATATTTT.